These T cell receptor beta chains were read from a single sample in a study of Tregs in tolerant kidney transplant recipients. Assay: immunoSEQ multiplex PCR; the TCRdb copy retains only in-frame clones and omits some. Here the sample spans 50,000 to 85,000 clones, 80% to 95% being singletons. Sequenced material: CD8+ T cells from blood, taken before the transplant. The receptors originated from a human donor who received a combined kidney and bone marrow transplant. CDR3s include the opening cysteine and the closing phenylalanine or tryptophan. A D gene is named only where the DNA matches it firmly. Clone size appears in some rows only: once, few, many, or a class for an expanded clone.

v_gene,d_gene,abundance,j_gene,CDR3nt,CDR3aa
TRBV13,.,.,TRBJ2-4,TGTGCCAGCAGCCAGACCGGGACCAAAAACATTCAGTACTTC,CASSQTGTKNIQYF
TRBV4-1,TRBD2,.,TRBJ2-7,TGCGCCAGCAGCCGGACTAGCGGGGGGACATCCTACGAGCAGTACTTC,CASSRTSGGTSYEQYF
TRBV2,TRBD1,once,TRBJ1-1,TGTGCCAGCGGCCCTGGGACAGGGGTAATGAACACTGAAGCTTTCTTT,CASGPGTGVMNTEAFF
TRBV13,TRBD2,.,TRBJ2-3,TGTGCCAGCAGCCCGGCGGGAGGGGCAGATACGCAGTATTTT,CASSPAGGADTQYF
TRBV14,TRBD1,.,TRBJ1-1,TGTGCCAGCAGCCCGGGACAGGACCCTACTGTAGCTTTCTTT,CASSPGQDPTVAFF
TRBV7-9,.,once,TRBJ1-1,TGTGCCAGCAGATCGTTATCCACTGAAGCTTTCTTT,CASRSLSTEAFF
TRBV10-3,.,.,TRBJ1-3,TGTGCCACCTACAGCGGCACAGCCGGCGTAAGTTCCTCTGGAAACACCATATATTTT,CATYSGTAGVSSSGNTIYF
TRBV4-3,.,.,TRBJ1-2,TGCGCCAGCAGCCAAGATCCAAGGTTAGGGGATGGCTACACCTTC,CASSQDPRLGDGYTF
TRBV19,TRBD1,.,TRBJ2-2,TGTGCCACTATACAGGGGTCCTACGGGGAGCTGTTTTTT,CATIQGSYGELFF
TRBV13,.,.,TRBJ2-1,TGTGCCAGCAGCAGTGGCAGGGGGGACAATGAGCAGTTCTTC,CASSSGRGDNEQFF
TRBV19,TRBD1,.,TRBJ1-1,TGTGCCAGTAGTAAAGGGACGACAGGGGGTAAAATGAACACTGAAGCTTTCTTT,CASSKGTTGGKMNTEAFF
TRBV7-8,.,.,TRBJ2-7,TGTGCCAGCAGCTTAGGCAGGGGCTACGAGCAGTACTTC,CASSLGRGYEQYF
TRBV5-1,.,.,TRBJ2-1,TGCGCCAGCAGCTTGCTTTCGGGGTTTGAGCAGTTCTTC,CASSLLSGFEQFF
TRBV7-9,.,once,TRBJ2-7,TGTGCCAGCAGCTTCGAGGGATCCGAGCAGTACTTC,CASSFEGSEQYF
TRBV28,.,.,TRBJ2-2,TGTGCCAGCAGTTTGCCCGAGGGTTCCGGGGAGCTGTTTTTT,CASSLPEGSGELFF
TRBV15,.,.,TRBJ2-3,TGTGCCACCAGCAAAATTAATACGCAGTATTTT,CATSKINTQYF
TRBV7-9,TRBD2,once,TRBJ2-1,TGTGCCAGCAGCTTAATTTCGCTAGCGGGAGAGGAGAATGAGCAGTTCTTC,CASSLISLAGEENEQFF
TRBV2,TRBD1,.,TRBJ1-1,TGTGCCAGCAGTGAAGCGACAGGGTTTGACCCTGAAGCTTTCTTT,CASSEATGFDPEAFF
TRBV6-6,.,few,TRBJ1-5,TGTGCCACCTCCAGGGATTATCAGCCCCAGCATTTT,CATSRDYQPQHF
TRBV5-6,TRBD1,.,TRBJ2-7,TGTGCCAGCAGCTGGGACAGGGCCTACGAGCAGTACTTC,CASSWDRAYEQYF
TRBV28,.,.,TRBJ1-6,TGTGCCAGCAGTTTTTGGGGAGCCGATAATTCACCCCTCCACTTT,CASSFWGADNSPLHF
TRBV27,.,.,TRBJ2-6,TGTGCCAGCAGTTCCCTCCCCTCTGGGGCCAACGTCCTGACTTTC,CASSSLPSGANVLTF
TRBV18,TRBD2,.,TRBJ2-1,TGTGCCAGCCGTGCTAGCGGGGAGTTCAATGAGCAGTTCTTC,CASRASGEFNEQFF
TRBV27,TRBD1,.,TRBJ2-1,TGTGCCAGCAGCGACGGCCCGGACAGGGTGGAAAATGAGCAGTTCTTC,CASSDGPDRVENEQFF
TRBV6-9,TRBD1,once,TRBJ1-1,TGTGCCAGCAGTGATGACAGGGTCACACGGGACACTGAAGCTTTCTTT,CASSDDRVTRDTEAFF
TRBV9,.,.,TRBJ2-1,TGTGCCAGCAGCGTAGTTGGCGGGACCCCTTACAATGAGCAGTTCTTC,CASSVVGGTPYNEQFF
TRBV28,TRBD1,.,TRBJ1-1,TGTGCCAGCAGTTTAAGGCCGGGACAGGGATCACATGAAGCTTTCTTT,CASSLRPGQGSHEAFF
TRBV5-6,.,.,TRBJ2-5,TGTGCCAGCAGCTCCAAGGCGGGATGGGAGACCCAGTACTTC,CASSSKAGWETQYF
TRBV5-8,TRBD1,once,TRBJ2-5,TGTGCCAGCAGCTCGGGGACAGATCCCCAAGAGACCCAGTACTTC,CASSSGTDPQETQYF
TRBV30,TRBD1,once,TRBJ2-3,TGTGCCTTGGGACAGGCTAGCACAGATACGCAGTATTTT,CALGQASTDTQYF
TRBV9,.,.,TRBJ2-2,TGTGCCAGCAGCGCCCGAGGCACCGGGGAGCTGTTTTTT,CASSARGTGELFF
TRBV9,.,.,TRBJ1-3,TGTGCCAGCAGCGGGAAGACCGGAGACTCTGGAAACACCATATATTTT,CASSGKTGDSGNTIYF
TRBV7-2,TRBD1,.,TRBJ1-5,TGTGCCAGCAGCTTAACGGCAGGGGGCCAGCAGCCCCAGCATTTT,CASSLTAGGQQPQHF